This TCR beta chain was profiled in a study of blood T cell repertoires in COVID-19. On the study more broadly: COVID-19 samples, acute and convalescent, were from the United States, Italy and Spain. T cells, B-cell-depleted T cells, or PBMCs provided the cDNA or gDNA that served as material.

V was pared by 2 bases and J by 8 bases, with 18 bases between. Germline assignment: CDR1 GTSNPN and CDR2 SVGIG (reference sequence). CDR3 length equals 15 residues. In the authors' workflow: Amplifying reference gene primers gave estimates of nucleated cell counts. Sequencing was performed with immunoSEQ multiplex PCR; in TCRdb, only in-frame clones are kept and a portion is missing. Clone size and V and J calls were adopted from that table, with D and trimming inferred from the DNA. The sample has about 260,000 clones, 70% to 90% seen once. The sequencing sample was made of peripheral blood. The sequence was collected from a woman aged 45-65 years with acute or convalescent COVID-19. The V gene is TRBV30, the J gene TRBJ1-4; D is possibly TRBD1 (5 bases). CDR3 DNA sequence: TGTGCCTGGAGTAATACGGGAGGGGCTTGGGAAAAACTGTTTTTT. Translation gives CAWSNTGGAWEKLFF.